These 18 T cell receptor beta chains share one sample of origin, sequenced in a study of blood T cells in healthy people across ages. The use of a sample-barcoded 5' primer and a J-beta primer mix characterized a second PCR of roughly 6 to 11 cycles. Via MiXCR, TCRdb re-called the 5' RACE reads, giving one row per CDR3 protein. Of 1.5 million to 2 million distinct CDR3 sequences in the sample, around half are singletons; the top ten hold less than 2.5%. The sample comprised blood. These receptor sequences come from a woman in her thirties or forties in good health.

The chain recombines TRBV4-3 with TRBJ2-5; possibly TRBD2 for D (6 bases). Germline V gene lookup returns CDR1 LGHNA and CDR2 YSLEER. V lost 4 bases, J lost 4 bases, and 13 bases lay in between. The CDR3 length is 14 residues. CDR3 in DNA: TGCGCCAGCAGCCTGACTGTGGGGGGAGAGACCCAGTACTTC. It is translated as CASSLTVGGETQYF.

This clonotype was seen a few times. The gene calls are TRBV11-2 and TRBJ1-6, with D unresolved. Trimming cost V 1 base and J 0 bases, with 7 bases left between them. The CDR3 runs 16 residues. The V gene's germline CDR1 is SGHAT and CDR2 FQNNGV. As DNA, the CDR3 is TGTGCCAGCAGCTTAGGTTCTAGCTCCTATAATTCACCCCTCCACTTT. It specifies CASSLGSSSYNSPLHF.

As to this clonotype: At one end, the junction sequence differs from germline, possibly due to a read error. J is TRBJ2-1 and V is TRBV4-1; 7 bases match TRBD1. CDR1 and CDR2 (germline): MGHRA, YSYEKL. The length of the CDR3 is 15 residues. The CDR3 protein is CASGHVPGGGNEQFF. CDR3 in DNA: TGCGCCAGCGGCCATGTGCCAGGGGGTGGCAATGAGCAGTTCTTC.

This clonotype was detected a few times. The chain's CDR3 is CASSSPGQGIYNEQFF. The CDR3 DNA follows: TGCGCCAGCAGCTCGCCGGGACAGGGAATCTACAATGAGCAGTTCTTC. V is TRBV5-1 and J is TRBJ2-1; 9 bases map to TRBD1. V shed 3 bases, J shed 3 bases, and the junction held 7 bases outside the gene matches. Germline V lookup: CDR1 SGHRS, CDR2 YFSETQ. CDR3 length equals 16 residues.

The V and J genes are TRBV9 and TRBJ1-6; D is perhaps TRBD1 (6 bases). V gave up 4 bases and J gave up 0 bases, with 11 bases separating them. Germline V gene lookup returns CDR1 SGDLS and CDR2 YYNGEE. CDR3 length: 16 amino acids. Here the CDR3 reads CASSTDRSSYNSPLHF. CDR3 DNA sequence: TGTGCCAGCAGCACAGACAGGAGCTCCTATAATTCACCCCTCCACTTT.

The CDR3 region has the DNA TGTGCCACCAGGGGACAGGGGACTCAAGAGACCCAGTACTTC. Protein product: CATRGQGTQETQYF. V and J are TRBV24-1 and TRBJ2-5; 10 nucleotides match TRBD1. The junction had 3 bases not matched to a gene; V was cut back by 7 bases and J by 2 bases. Germline CDR1 and CDR2: KGHDR and SFDVKD. The CDR3 extends over 14 amino acids.

The table lists this clonotype with a few counts. CDR3 bases: TGTGCCACGGACCGGGACGGAGATTCACCCCTCCACTTT. Its protein is CATDRDGDSPLHF. J is TRBJ1-6 and V is TRBV10-3; D perhaps matches TRBD1 (5 bases). There are 13 residues in the CDR3. V was cut by 10 bases and J by 8 bases, with 15 bases left in between. Germline values: CDR1 ENHRY, CDR2 SYGVKD.

The chain recombines TRBV12-5 with TRBJ2-1; the match to TRBD1 covers 9 bases. The V segment lost 5 bases and the J segment 7 bases; nucleotides outside the gene matches: 3. The CDR3 consists of 13 residues. The germline V gene encodes CDR1 LGHNT and CDR2 FRNRAP. The CDR3 DNA reads as TGTGCTAGTGGTCAACAGGGGGCTAATGAGCAGTTCTTC. Encoded protein: CASGQQGANEQFF.

J is TRBJ1-2 and V is TRBV6-1, with a possible D match to TRBD1 (6 bases). The CDR3 runs to 13 residues. The germline CDR1 and CDR2 sequences are MNHNS and SASEGT. V was trimmed by 3 bases and J by 8 bases, leaving 13 bases between them. CDR3 coding DNA: TGTGCCAGCAGTGAGGACAGCCATAGGGGCTACACCTTC. Translated, it gives CASSEDSHRGYTF.

The chain couples TRBV28 to TRBJ1-2; a possible D gene is TRBD1 (6 bases). Per the germline V gene, CDR1 is MDHEN and CDR2 is SYDVKM. The ends were cut back, 11 bases at V and 6 bases at J, with 19 bases in the middle. The CDR3 extends over 13 amino acids. CDR3 sequence: CAGGSRGIDGYTF. DNA of the CDR3: TGTGCCGGGGGCAGCAGGGGAATCGATGGCTACACCTTC.

This clonotype was seen a handful of times. The chain joins TRBV9 to TRBJ2-1, with D maybe TRBD2 (6 bases). This CDR3 contains 13 residues. Between the trimmed V and J ends, which lost 3 bases and 12 bases, there was a span of 16 bases. The germline V gene encodes CDR1 SGDLS and CDR2 YYNGEE. In DNA, the CDR3 is TGTGCCAGCAGCGGGACCGGGACTGCAATGCAGTTCTTC. This sequence encodes CASSGTGTAMQFF.

The chain combines TRBV7-2 with TRBJ2-5; D gene ambiguous. This CDR3 region has 13 residues. V lost 5 bases and J 5 bases, leaving 12 bases between the germline ends. Germline-derived CDR1 and CDR2 are SGHTA and FQGNSA. CDR3 loop: CASSAAAIETQYF. For the CDR3, the DNA is TGTGCCAGCAGCGCAGCAGCGATCGAGACCCAGTACTTC.

The DNA of the CDR3 is TGCGCCAGCAGCTTGGCCGGGACTAAGTTCAATGAGCAGTTCTTC. Encoded protein: CASSLAGTKFNEQFF. The V call is TRBV5-1, the J call TRBJ2-1, with TRBD2 matching over 7 bases. The trim removed 0 bases at V and 6 bases at J, leaving 6 bases unmatched. The germline CDR1 and CDR2 sequences are SGHRS and YFSETQ. The CDR3 is 15 amino acids.

The V and J genes are TRBV6-2 or TRBV6-3 and TRBJ2-1; TRBD1 agrees at 10 bases. Germline V CDR1 and CDR2: MNHEY, SVGEGT. The CDR3 extends over 14 amino acids. Germline trimming cut 4 bases from V and 7 bases from J; bases unmatched to any gene: 4. CDR3 protein: CASSFDRGLNEQFF. The CDR3 nucleotides read TGTGCCAGCAGTTTCGACAGGGGGCTTAATGAGCAGTTCTTC.

J is TRBJ1-5 and V is TRBV28; no clear D gene. Looked up from germline, CDR1 is MDHEN and CDR2 is SYDVKM. This CDR3 spans 14 amino acids. Deletions cut 2 bases from V and 4 bases from J, with 9 bases between. CDR3 DNA: TGTGCCAGCAGTTTACTCCCCAGTAATCAGCCCCAGCATTTT. Amino acid sequence: CASSLLPSNQPQHF.

V and J are TRBV7-2 and TRBJ2-2, with D maybe TRBD1 (5 bases). Between the trimmed V and J ends, which lost 4 bases and 5 bases, there was a span of 14 bases. This CDR3 spans 15 amino acids. CDR1 and CDR2 (germline): SGHTA, FQGNSA. The CDR3 spells CASSSSPRETGELFF. The CDR3 DNA reads as TGTGCCAGCAGCTCCTCACCCAGGGAAACCGGGGAGCTGTTTTTT.

This clonotype was seen only once. The chain links TRBV20-1 to TRBJ2-4; D may be TRBD1 or TRBD2 (5 bases each). Deletions cut 3 bases from V and 13 bases from J, with 22 bases between. There are 14 residues in the CDR3. Germline V gives CDR1 DFQATT, CDR2 SNEGSKA (reference sequence). The CDR3 protein is CSARTLGGYNEQYF. In DNA form, the CDR3 reads TGCAGTGCTAGGACTCTTGGGGGATACAATGAGCAGTACTTC.

This rearrangement joins TRBV28 to TRBJ2-1; D is unclear. With the DNA end fitting TRBJ2-7 better, the J assignment may be wrong. The CDR3 is 13 residues long. The germline gives CDR1 MDHEN, CDR2 SYDVKM. CDR3 coding DNA: TGTGCCAGCAGTTTAAGACTTTACAATGAGCAGTACTTC. Protein sequence: CASSLRLYNEQYF.